The 11 T cell receptor beta chains presented below share a single source sample, sequenced in a study of cytomegalovirus exposure and HLA in healthy donors. PCR was performed using 60 Vbeta and 13 Jbeta primers. Only in-frame clones appear in the TCRdb table, and some are missing; sequencing was by immunoSEQ multiplex PCR. The sample has over 100,000 clones. The specimen was PBMCs. The receptors shown here come from a woman aged 40-49 years in good health and CMV-seropositive.

The rearrangement links TRBV5-5 to TRBJ2-7, with TRBD1 matching over 10 bases. V lost 4 bases and J lost 5; bases outside the gene matches: 6. Looked up from germline, CDR1 is SGHKS and CDR2 is YYEKEE (reference sequence). The CDR3 runs to 14 residues. The CDR3: CASSPGQGFNEQYF. The CDR3 bases are TGTGCCAGCAGCCCGGGACAGGGGTTCAACGAGCAGTACTTC. Together with reference TRBV5-5 and TRBJ2-7, the CDR3 gives the full variable domain: DAGVTQSPTHLIKTRGQQVTLRCSPISGHKSVSWYQQVLGQGPQFIFQYYEKEERGRGNFPDRFSARQFPNYSSELNVNALLLGDSALYLCASSPGQGFNEQYFGPGTRLTVT.

The rearrangement links TRBV5-1 to TRBJ1-1; 7 positions match TRBD1. The germline CDR1 and CDR2 sequences are SGHRS and YFSETQ. Losses at the gene ends were 0 bases for V and 2 bases for J; bases not matched to a gene: 7. This CDR3 comprises 16 residues. CDR3: CASSLGGQLLNTEAFF. For the CDR3, the DNA is TGCGCCAGCAGCTTGGGGGGACAGCTGCTAAACACTGAAGCTTTCTTT. Supplemented by reference TRBV5-1 and TRBJ1-1, the full variable domain reads KAGVTQTPRYLIKTRGQQVTLSCSPISGHRSVSWYQQTPGQGLQFLFEYFSETQRNKGNFPGRFSGRQFSNSRSEMNVSTLELGDSALYLCASSLGGQLLNTEAFFGQGTRLTVV.

The chain links TRBV30 to TRBJ1-4; TRBD1 agrees at 10 bases. The CDR3 runs to 16 residues. Germline-derived CDR1 and CDR2 are GTSNPN and SVGIG (reference sequence). Trimming removed 1 base from V and 6 bases from J; junction bases left unmatched: 8. Here the CDR3 DNA reads TGTGCCTGGAGTGGGACCGACAGGGGGCAAGATGAAAAACTGTTTTTT. The encoded protein is CAWSGTDRGQDEKLFF.

CDR3 loop: CASSLEGGSYNEQFF. The CDR3 DNA reads as TGTGCCAGCAGCTTAGAGGGCGGGAGCTACAATGAGCAGTTCTTC. The V and J genes are TRBV7-9 and TRBJ2-1; 7 nucleotides match TRBD2. Germline trimming cut 1 base from V and 3 bases from J; bases unmatched to any gene: 3. Looked up from germline, CDR1 is SEHNR and CDR2 is FQNEAQ (reference sequence). CDR3 length equals 15 residues.

The chain is built from TRBV4-3 and TRBJ1-3, with TRBD1 matching 8 bases. The CDR3 loop spans 17 amino acids. Germline V gene sequence: CDR1 LGHNA, CDR2 YSLEER. Germline trimming cut 2 bases from V and 3 bases from J; bases unmatched to any gene: 9. CDR3 nucleotide sequence: TGCGCCAGCAGCCAATCAGAGGCAGGGGGCGATGGAAACACCATATATTTT. This translates into CASSQSEAGGDGNTIYF.

V is TRBV11-2 and J is TRBJ2-7; D gene ambiguous. The CDR3 covers 11 residues. CDR1 and CDR2 (germline): SGHAT, FQNNGV. With 9 bases removed from V and 2 bases from J, the gap between germline ends came to 8 bases. CDR3 residues: CASKLAYEQYF. The CDR3 nucleotides read TGTGCCAGTAAGCTAGCCTACGAGCAGTACTTC.

The CDR3, as DNA: TGCAGCGTTGTCTTACAGGGACGTCTAGCTGGGGCCAACGTCCTGACTTTC. As protein: CSVVLQGRLAGANVLTF. J is TRBJ2-6 and V is TRBV29-1, with D possibly matching TRBD1 (6 bases). The CDR3 has 17 residues. Germline values: CDR1 SQVTM, CDR2 ANQGSEA. With 4 bases removed from V and 2 bases from J, the gap between germline ends came to 18 bases. The full variable domain, its missing parts supplied by reference TRBV29-1 and TRBJ2-6, is SAVISQKPSRDICQRGTSLTIQCQVDSQVTMMFWYRQQPGQSLTLIATANQGSEATYESGFVIDKFPISRPNLTFSTLTVSNMSPEDSSIYLCSVVLQGRLAGANVLTFGAGSRLTVL.

V gene TRBV27 combines with J gene TRBJ2-4; tentative D call: TRBD1 (5 bases). This CDR3 region has 18 residues. The V end was cut by 2 bases, the J end by 3 bases, with 20 bases between. From germline, CDR1 is MNHEY and CDR2 SMNVEV (reference sequence). The CDR3 nucleotides read TGTGCCAGCAGTTTAAGTTTGGACACCTTTGATGGCAAAAACATTCAGTACTTC. Its protein product is CASSLSLDTFDGKNIQYF.

This chain joins TRBV5-6 and TRBJ1-2; the D gene is possibly TRBD1 (6 bases). Germline CDR1 SGHDT, CDR2 YYEEEE. Between the trimmed V and J ends, which lost 2 bases and 4 bases, there was a span of 15 bases. The CDR3 spans 15 residues. The DNA for the CDR3 is TGTGCCAGCAGCTTTATGGCGGGGGGCGGCTATGGCTACACCTTC. Protein: CASSFMAGGGYGYTF.

The rearrangement uses TRBV4-1 and TRBJ2-7; possibly TRBD1 for D (5 bases). Trimming took off 2 bases at V and 1 base at J, with 9 bases between the two ends. The CDR3 sequence is 14 residues long. The germline CDR1 and CDR2 sequences are MGHRA and YSYEKL. The CDR3 DNA sequence: TGCGCCAGCAGCCAAACGGACAAGTCCTACGAGCAGTACTTC. It translates to CASSQTDKSYEQYF.

V and J are TRBV7-2 and TRBJ2-7; 9 nucleotides align to TRBD2. CDR3 size: 15 residues. Trimming cost V 5 bases and J 3 bases; bases outside gene matches: 8. CDR1 SGHTA and CDR2 FQGNSA come from the germline V gene. CDR3 coding DNA: TGTGCCAGCAGCCTAGATGGCGGGGGGGACTACGAGCAGTACTTC. It is translated as CASSLDGGGDYEQYF.